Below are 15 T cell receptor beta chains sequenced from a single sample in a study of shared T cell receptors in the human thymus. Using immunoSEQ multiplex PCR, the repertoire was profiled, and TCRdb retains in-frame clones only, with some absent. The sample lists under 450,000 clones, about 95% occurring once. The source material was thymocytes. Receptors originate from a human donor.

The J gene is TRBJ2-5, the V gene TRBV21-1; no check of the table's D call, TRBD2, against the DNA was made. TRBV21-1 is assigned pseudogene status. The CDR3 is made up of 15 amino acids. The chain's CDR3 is CASSKVIRLAETQYF. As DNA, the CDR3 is TGTGCCAGCAGCAAAGTAATAAGACTAGCGGAGACCCAGTACTTC.

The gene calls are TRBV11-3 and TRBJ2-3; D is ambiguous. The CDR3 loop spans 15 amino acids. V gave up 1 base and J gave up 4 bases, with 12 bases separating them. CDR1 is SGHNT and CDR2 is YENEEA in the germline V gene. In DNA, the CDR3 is TGTGCCAGCAGCTTAGGGGCTAATCTGGCAGATACGCAGTATTTT. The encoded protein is CASSLGANLADTQYF.

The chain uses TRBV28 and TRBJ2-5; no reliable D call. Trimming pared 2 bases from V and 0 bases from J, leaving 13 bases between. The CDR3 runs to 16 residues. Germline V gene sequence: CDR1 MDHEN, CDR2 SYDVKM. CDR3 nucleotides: TGTGCCAGCAGTTTACCCACCCCACTGTACCAAGAGACCCAGTACTTC. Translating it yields CASSLPTPLYQETQYF.

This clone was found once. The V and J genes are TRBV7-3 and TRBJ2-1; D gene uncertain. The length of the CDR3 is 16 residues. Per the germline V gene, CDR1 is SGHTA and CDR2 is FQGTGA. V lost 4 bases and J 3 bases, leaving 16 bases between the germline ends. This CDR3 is CASSSNAGSHYNEQFF. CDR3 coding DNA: TGTGCCAGCAGCTCGAACGCCGGGTCCCACTACAATGAGCAGTTCTTC.

The CDR3 loop reads CASSSDRDRQPNTEAFF. As DNA, the CDR3 is TGTGCCAGCAGCTCGGACCGGGACAGGCAACCGAACACTGAAGCTTTCTTT. The V call is TRBV5-4, the J call TRBJ1-1; the match to TRBD1 covers 8 bases. The CDR3 consists of 17 residues. Germline CDR1 and CDR2: SGHNT and YYREEE (reference sequence). The V and J ends lost 3 bases and 1 base, in that order; junction bases with no gene match: 11.

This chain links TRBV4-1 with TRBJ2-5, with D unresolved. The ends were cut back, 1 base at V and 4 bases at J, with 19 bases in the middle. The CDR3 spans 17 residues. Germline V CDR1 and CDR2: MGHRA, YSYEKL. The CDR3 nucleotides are TGCGCCAGCAGCCAAGTGGCTAGATTACGTCCCGGAGAGACCCAGTACTTC. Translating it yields CASSQVARLRPGETQYF.

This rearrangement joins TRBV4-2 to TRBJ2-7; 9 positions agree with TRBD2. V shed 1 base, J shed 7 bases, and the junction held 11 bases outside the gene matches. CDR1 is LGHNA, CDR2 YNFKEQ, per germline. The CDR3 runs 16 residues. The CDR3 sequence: CASSQVSGLASVEQYF. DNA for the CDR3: TGTGCCAGCAGCCAAGTCTCGGGACTAGCTTCGGTGGAGCAGTACTTC.

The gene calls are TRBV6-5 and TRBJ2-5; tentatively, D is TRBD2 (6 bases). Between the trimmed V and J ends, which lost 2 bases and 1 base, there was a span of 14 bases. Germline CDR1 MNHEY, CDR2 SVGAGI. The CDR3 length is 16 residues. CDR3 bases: TGTGCCAGCAGTTACCAGAGGGACTTCTGCCAAGAGACCCAGTACTTC. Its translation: CASSYQRDFCQETQYF.

Written as DNA, the CDR3 is TGTGCCAGCATAACTAGCGGGGCTGATTACGAGCAGTACTTC. It codes for CASITSGADYEQYF. This chain joins TRBV2 and TRBJ2-7, with 10 bases identical to TRBD2. The germline V gene encodes CDR1 SNHLY and CDR2 FYNNEI. The CDR3 totals 14 residues. V lost 7 bases to trimming and J lost 4 bases; unmatched junction nucleotides: 7.

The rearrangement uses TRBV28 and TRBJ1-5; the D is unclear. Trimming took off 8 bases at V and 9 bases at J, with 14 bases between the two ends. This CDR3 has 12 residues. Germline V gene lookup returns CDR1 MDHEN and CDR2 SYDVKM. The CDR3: CASGPTPRPQHF. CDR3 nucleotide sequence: TGTGCCAGCGGCCCCACCCCTCGGCCCCAGCATTTT. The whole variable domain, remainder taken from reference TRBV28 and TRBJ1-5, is DVKVTQSSRYLVKRTGEKVFLECVQDMDHENMFWYRQDPGLGLRLIYFSYDVKMKEKGDIPEGYSVSREKKERFSLILESASTNQTSMYLCASGPTPRPQHFGDGTRLSIL.

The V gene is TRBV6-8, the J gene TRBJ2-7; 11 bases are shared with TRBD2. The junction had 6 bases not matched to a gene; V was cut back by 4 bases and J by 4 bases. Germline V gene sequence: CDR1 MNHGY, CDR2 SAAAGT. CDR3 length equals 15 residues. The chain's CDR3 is CASSSLAGELYEQYF. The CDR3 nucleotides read TGTGCCAGCAGTTCACTAGCGGGAGAGCTGTACGAGCAGTACTTC.

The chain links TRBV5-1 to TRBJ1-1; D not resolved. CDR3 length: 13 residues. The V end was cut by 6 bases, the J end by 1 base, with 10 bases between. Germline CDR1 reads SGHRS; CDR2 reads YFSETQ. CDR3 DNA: TGCGCCAGCAAGGGTCCGGAGAACACTGAAGCTTTCTTT. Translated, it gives CASKGPENTEAFF.

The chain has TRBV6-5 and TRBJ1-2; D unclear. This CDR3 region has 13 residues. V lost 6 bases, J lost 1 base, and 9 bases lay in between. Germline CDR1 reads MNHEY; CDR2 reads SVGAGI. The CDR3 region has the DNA TGTGCCAGCAGCCAACACGATAACTATGGCTACACCTTC. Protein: CASSQHDNYGYTF.

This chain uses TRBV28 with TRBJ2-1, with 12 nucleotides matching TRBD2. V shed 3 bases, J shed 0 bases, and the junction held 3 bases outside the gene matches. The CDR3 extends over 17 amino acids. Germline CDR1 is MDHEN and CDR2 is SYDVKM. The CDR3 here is CASSFKTSGSSYNEQFF. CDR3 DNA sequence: TGTGCCAGCAGTTTTAAGACTAGCGGGAGCTCCTACAATGAGCAGTTCTTC.

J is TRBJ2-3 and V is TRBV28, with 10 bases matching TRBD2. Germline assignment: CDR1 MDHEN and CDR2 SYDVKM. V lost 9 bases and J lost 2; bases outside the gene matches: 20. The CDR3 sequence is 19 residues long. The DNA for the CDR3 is TGTGCCAGTCTCTTAGGCCAGGGGGCAAGCGGGAGGGCCACAGATACGCAGTATTTT. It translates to CASLLGQGASGRATDTQYF. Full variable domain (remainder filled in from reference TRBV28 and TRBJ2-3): DVKVTQSSRYLVKRTGEKVFLECVQDMDHENMFWYRQDPGLGLRLIYFSYDVKMKEKGDIPEGYSVSREKKERFSLILESASTNQTSMYLCASLLGQGASGRATDTQYFGPGTRLTVL.